The present T cell receptor (beta chain) was sequenced within a study of blood T cell repertoires in COVID-19. For the study at large: Spain, Italy and the United States supplied samples that represented acute and convalescent COVID-19. In each case, the material was cDNA or gDNA derived from T cells, B-cell-depleted T cells, or PBMCs.

Original data processing: Estimation of nucleated cell counts was performed using reference gene primer amplification. Clones were read by immunoSEQ multiplex PCR, and TCRdb kept only the in-frame ones, dropping some. That table furnishes V, J and clone size, whereas the DNA furnished D and trimming. Altogether about 87,000 clones are present, about four fifths being singletons, with the ten largest covering about 2.1%. The J segment lost 8 bases and the V segment lost 2 bases, leaving 7 bases of the junction unmatched. CDR3 length: 15 residues. Per germline, CDR1 MDHEN and CDR2 SYDVKM. Sequences were obtained from peripheral blood. The sequence was obtained from a woman between 70 and 85 years old with acute or convalescent COVID-19. This chain connects TRBV28 to TRBJ2-1, with 9 bases fitting TRBD2. CDR3 region: CASSLAGGPSDEQFF. In DNA, the CDR3 is TGTGCCAGCAGTTTAGCGGGGGGGCCGTCCGATGAGCAGTTCTTC.